The TCR beta chain described here comes from a study of early T cells in non-severe SARS-CoV-2 infection. Germline V gene sequence: CDR1 DFQATT, CDR2 SNEGSKA (reference sequence). Trimming stripped 6 bases from V and 1 base from J, with 15 bases between. The length of the CDR3 is 15 residues. In this sample, this clonotype turned up many times. The library protocol tagged individual cDNA molecules with unique molecular identifiers. TCRdb independently ran MiXCR on the 5' RACE reads; one entry per CDR3 protein. Of approximately 35,000 distinct CDR3 sequences in the sample, around 4.5% are singletons; the top ten hold 5.9%.

The genes are TRBV20-1 and TRBJ1-4; maybe TRBD1 (6 bases). The receptor was derived from an adult who was a healthcare worker with PCR-confirmed SARS-CoV-2 infection or an uninfected control (not recorded which). Sequenced input: whole blood. The CDR3 region is CSANRDSGTNEKLFF. The CDR3 bases are TGCAGTGCCAACAGGGATTCAGGAACTAATGAAAAACTGTTTTTT.